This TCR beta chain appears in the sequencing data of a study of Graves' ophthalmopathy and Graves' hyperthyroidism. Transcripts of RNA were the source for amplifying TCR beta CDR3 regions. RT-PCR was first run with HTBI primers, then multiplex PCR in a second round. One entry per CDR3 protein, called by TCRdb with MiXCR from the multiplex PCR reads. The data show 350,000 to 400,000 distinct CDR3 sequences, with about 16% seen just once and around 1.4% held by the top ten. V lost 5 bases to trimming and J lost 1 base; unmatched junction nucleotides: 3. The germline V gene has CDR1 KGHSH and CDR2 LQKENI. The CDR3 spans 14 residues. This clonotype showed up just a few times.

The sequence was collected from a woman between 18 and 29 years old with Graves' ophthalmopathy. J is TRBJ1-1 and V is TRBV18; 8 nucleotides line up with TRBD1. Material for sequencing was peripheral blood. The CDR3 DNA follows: TGTGCCAGCTCAACAGGGGGGGAGAACACTGAAGCTTTCTTT. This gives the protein CASSTGGENTEAFF.